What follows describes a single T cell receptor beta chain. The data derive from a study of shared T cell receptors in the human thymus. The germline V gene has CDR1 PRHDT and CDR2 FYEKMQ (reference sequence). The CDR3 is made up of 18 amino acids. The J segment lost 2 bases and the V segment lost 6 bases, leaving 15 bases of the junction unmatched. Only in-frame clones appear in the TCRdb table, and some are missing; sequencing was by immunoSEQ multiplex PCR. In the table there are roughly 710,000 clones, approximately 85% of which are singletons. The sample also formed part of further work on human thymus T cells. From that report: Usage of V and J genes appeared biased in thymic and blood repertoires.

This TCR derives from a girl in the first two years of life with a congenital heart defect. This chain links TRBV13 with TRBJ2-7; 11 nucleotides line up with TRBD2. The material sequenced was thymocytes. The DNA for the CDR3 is TGTGCCAGCAGTCCCCAAGGACTAGCGGGCTTGCTAACCTACGAGCAGTACTTC. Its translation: CASSPQGLAGLLTYEQYF.